The 5 T cell receptor beta chains reported below all come from one sample, sequenced in a study of blood T cell repertoires in COVID-19. Measured with immunoSEQ multiplex PCR; TCRdb has only the in-frame clones, and not every one. Altogether 90,000 to 120,000 clones are present, 89% being singletons, with the ten largest covering more than 4.5%. Sequences were obtained from peripheral blood. The source is a man aged 35-49 years with active or convalescent COVID-19.

This clone has just a few counts. The DNA of the CDR3 is TGTGCCAGCACCAAAAAGGGTGGCGGGACCGGGGAGCTGTTTTTT. Translating it yields CASTKKGGGTGELFF. This chain joins TRBV6-6 and TRBJ2-2; D is possibly TRBD2 (5 bases). Trimming removed 7 bases from V and 5 bases from J, with 17 bases in between. Germline V gene lookup returns CDR1 MNHNY and CDR2 SVGAGI (reference sequence). This CDR3 has 15 amino acids.

This clone was detected once. The genes are TRBV15 and TRBJ2-2, with D perhaps TRBD2 (6 bases). CDR1 and CDR2 (germline): LNHNV, YYDKDF (reference sequence). CDR3 length equals 20 residues. Trimming pared 3 bases from V and 1 base from J, leaving 24 bases between. CDR3 DNA: TGTGCCACCAGCAGTTATGGCCTTTCGCGGGGCCCTTGGAACACCGGGGAGCTGTTTTTT. Its translation is CATSSYGLSRGPWNTGELFF.

The chain recombines TRBV12-5 with TRBJ1-5, with a possible D match to TRBD1 (5 bases). The germline V gene has CDR1 LGHNT and CDR2 FRNRAP. The CDR3 consists of 14 residues. The V and J ends lost 7 bases and 6 bases respectively, with 16 bases between them. The CDR3 region has the DNA TGTGCTAGTGTGGTATTGCAGGGAGGTCAGCCCCAGCATTTT. Encoded protein: CASVVLQGGQPQHF.

The chain carries TRBV7-9 and TRBJ2-7; 10 positions agree with TRBD2. Per germline, CDR1 SEHNR and CDR2 FQNEAQ (reference sequence). The V gene end was trimmed by 4 bases and the J gene end by 5 bases; junction bases not matched to a gene: 8. CDR3 length: 15 residues. The CDR3 bases are TGTGCCAGCAGCTCAAGCGGGAGGGCCGAACACGAGCAGTACTTC. As protein: CASSSSGRAEHEQYF.

In its sample, this clone was seen once. This chain joins TRBV7-6 and TRBJ1-3; possibly TRBD1 for D (5 bases). Per germline, CDR1 SGHVS and CDR2 FNYEAQ. This CDR3 is 15 amino acids long. Trimming shortened V by 5 bases and J by 0 bases, and 11 bases separated the two germline ends. The CDR3 region has the DNA TGTGCCAGCAGCACCGACAGCTTCTCTGGAAACACCATATATTTT. Its translation is CASSTDSFSGNTIYF.